This T cell receptor (beta chain) came from a study of T-cell reconstitution after alpha-beta-depleted transplantation in children. Unique molecular identifiers were incorporated into the prepared TCRbeta library. MiXCR, run by TCRdb on the PCR reads, gives a single entry per CDR3 protein. The repertoire holds about 240,000 distinct CDR3 sequences, around 13% seen once, with roughly 2.6% in the top ten. The ends lost 5 bases at V and 3 bases at J; junction bases unmatched: 3. The CDR3 length is 13 residues. Germline V gene sequence: CDR1 SGHVS, CDR2 FQNEAQ. The material was PBMCs from the stem cell graft donor, obtained from the stem cell graft. This sequence originates from a human donor who donated a stem cell graft to a child with acute lymphoblastic leukemia. V usage is TRBV7-8 and J usage is TRBJ2-5; 7 nucleotides line up with TRBD2. The CDR3 spells CASSKTSEETQYF. The CDR3 DNA follows: TGTGCCAGCAGCAAAACTAGCGAAGAGACCCAGTACTTC.